These 22 T cell receptor beta chains were sequenced from one sample in a study of regulatory T cells in long-lasting Graves disease. The time point was: newly diagnosed GD, antithyroid drugs for less than 3 months. PBMCs provided the RNA from which the TCR library was made. Arm-PCR of CDR3 regions with iRepertoire HTBI primers generated TCR beta libraries. TCRdb independently ran MiXCR on the multiplex PCR reads; one entry per CDR3 protein. This table has 350,000 to 450,000 distinct CDR3 sequences, over 15% appearing once. The data also belong to a second study, concerning T cells in Graves' hyperthyroidism and ophthalmopathy.

The sample consisted of peripheral blood mononuclear cells (PBMCs), taken at new diagnosis, from a patient treated with antithyroid drugs. Every receptor here comes from a man between 40 and 49 years old with Graves disease.

This sequence joins TRBV15 and TRBJ2-7, with D uncertain. CDR1 is LNHNV and CDR2 is YYDKDF in the germline V gene (reference sequence). Trimming pared 1 base from V and 4 bases from J, leaving 8 bases between. CDR3 length: 13 residues. CDR3 loop: CATSRGRSYEQYF. CDR3 DNA: TGTGCCACCAGCAGAGGCAGGAGTTACGAGCAGTACTTC.

This clonotype was observed many times. J is TRBJ1-5 and V is TRBV5-1, with D perhaps matching TRBD1 (5 bases). In germline, CDR1 is SGHRS, CDR2 YFSETQ. V lost 0 bases, J lost 10 bases, and 11 bases lay in between. The CDR3 has 13 amino acids. The CDR3 reads CASSLGDGRPQHF. The CDR3 coding sequence is TGCGCCAGCAGCTTGGGGGACGGGCGACCCCAGCATTTT.

This clonotype was recorded many times. This chain joins TRBV7-9 and TRBJ1-4, with 8 positions matching TRBD1. CDR1 and CDR2 from the germline V gene are SEHNR and FQNEAQ (reference sequence). There are 17 residues in the CDR3. Trimming removed 5 bases from V and 9 bases from J; junction bases left unmatched: 17. CDR3 in DNA: TGTGCCAGCAGCCCCCGGGGGCTCGGACAGGGCGTCCAAAAACTGTTTTTT. Translation gives CASSPRGLGQGVQKLFF.

This CDR3 is CASSSLAGGLYEQFF. Written as DNA, the CDR3 is TGTGCCAGCAGCTCACTAGCGGGGGGGCTGTATGAGCAGTTCTTC. This chain uses TRBV28 with TRBJ2-1; 13 bases are shared with TRBD2. The CDR3 has 15 amino acids. The V and J ends lost 6 bases and 8 bases, in that order; junction bases with no gene match: 7. CDR1 is MDHEN and CDR2 is SYDVKM in the germline V gene.

This chain uses TRBV5-4 with TRBJ2-6; D ambiguous. V was trimmed by 4 bases and J by 4 bases, leaving 21 bases between them. Germline values: CDR1 SGHNT, CDR2 YYREEE (reference sequence). The CDR3 totals 18 residues. In DNA, the CDR3 is TGTGCCAGCAGCCCTGACCCCCGGGCGGCCCTCGGGGCCAACGTCCTGACTTTC. Encoded protein: CASSPDPRAALGANVLTF.

This chain connects TRBV20-1 to TRBJ2-1; D unclear. This CDR3 is built from 14 residues. V shed 8 bases and J shed 4 bases, with 18 bases lying between them. Germline CDR1 reads DFQATT; CDR2 reads SNEGSKA (reference sequence). CDR3 in amino acids: CSLPSPKHYNEQFF. In nucleotides, the CDR3 is TGCAGTCTACCTTCCCCCAAACATTACAATGAGCAGTTCTTC.

The J gene is TRBJ1-5, the V gene TRBV4-3; 8 bases match TRBD1. The CDR3 runs 15 residues. Germline V gene data show CDR1 as LGHNA and CDR2 as YSLEER. Trimming removed 0 bases from V and 4 bases from J; junction bases left unmatched: 2. The DNA for the CDR3 is TGCGCCAGCAGCCAAGACCGGGACAGGAATCAGCCCCAGCATTTT. Its translation is CASSQDRDRNQPQHF.

In its sample, this clonotype was seen many times. This sequence joins TRBV7-2 and TRBJ2-3; D remains unclear. Germline CDR1 reads SGHTA; CDR2 reads FQGNSA. The V and J ends lost 5 bases and 2 bases respectively, with 11 bases between them. The CDR3 length is 14 residues. The DNA for the CDR3 is TGTGCCAGCAGCCCCGATTACCCCACAGATACGCAGTATTTT. Protein: CASSPDYPTDTQYF.

Concerning this clonotype itself: This is likely an artifact of a read error, given a far larger clone one base away. The chain carries TRBV7-2 and TRBJ2-1; possibly TRBD1 for D (6 bases). CDR3 length: 15 residues. CDR1 is SGHTA and CDR2 is FQGNSA in the germline V gene. V lost 1 base, J lost 3 bases, and 10 bases lay in between. CDR3 residues: CASSLGQVYYNEQFF. CDR3 DNA: TGTGCCAGCAGCTTAGGACAGGTGTACTACAATGAGCAGTTCTTC.

The V gene is TRBV5-4, the J gene TRBJ2-7, with TRBD2 matching 9 bases. Germline CDR1 reads SGHNT; CDR2 reads YYREEE (reference sequence). The CDR3 covers 17 residues. Trimming cost V 3 bases and J 4 bases; bases outside gene matches: 14. The chain's CDR3 is CASSSGGLAGNSYEQYF. The CDR3 coding sequence is TGTGCCAGCAGCTCCGGGGGGCTAGCGGGGAATTCGTACGAGCAGTACTTC.

This clonotype was observed many times. The chain has TRBV11-3 and TRBJ2-5; TRBD2 agrees at 8 bases. There are 14 residues in the CDR3. The V segment lost 3 bases and the J segment 5 bases; nucleotides outside the gene matches: 5. Per germline, CDR1 SGHNT and CDR2 YENEEA. The CDR3 is CASSFPGGRETQYF. The CDR3 DNA is TGTGCCAGCAGCTTTCCGGGGGGGAGGGAGACCCAGTACTTC.

This clonotype was counted between two and nine times. V usage is TRBV14 and J usage is TRBJ2-5; possibly TRBD1 or TRBD2 for D (5 bases each). Trimming left V 3 bases short and J 5 bases short, with 13 bases between. Germline loops: CDR1 SGHDN, CDR2 FVKESK. CDR3 size: 14 residues. The CDR3 protein is CASSQQGPGETQYF. The CDR3 DNA reads as TGTGCCAGCAGCCAGCAGGGACCAGGGGAGACCCAGTACTTC.

This chain connects TRBV6-1 to TRBJ1-5; weak D call: TRBD1 (5 bases). Germline lookup yields CDR1 MNHNS and CDR2 SASEGT. V was pared by 5 bases and J by 7 bases, with 15 bases between. The CDR3 extends over 14 amino acids. This CDR3 reads CASSYQRGLQPQHF. In nucleotides, the CDR3 is TGTGCCAGCAGTTACCAACGGGGGTTGCAGCCCCAGCATTTT.

This clonotype came up many times. This chain connects TRBV11-3 to TRBJ2-5; weak D call: TRBD2 (5 bases). The CDR3 sequence is 14 residues long. Trimming shortened V by 0 bases and J by 5 bases, and 10 bases separated the two germline ends. The germline V gene encodes CDR1 SGHNT and CDR2 YENEEA. CDR3 in DNA: TGTGCCAGCAGCTTAGATACTAGTATGGAGACCCAGTACTTC. Translation gives CASSLDTSMETQYF.

This clonotype occurred many times. The chain uses TRBV5-1 and TRBJ2-3; 10 bases map to TRBD1. CDR3 length equals 16 residues. Germline V gene sequence: CDR1 SGHRS, CDR2 YFSETQ. J lost 1 base, V lost 5 bases, and 7 bases had no gene match. For the CDR3, the DNA is TGCGCCAGCAGGCCCGGGACAGGGGCCCGCACAGATACGCAGTATTTT. Residues: CASRPGTGARTDTQYF.

V gene TRBV18 combines with J gene TRBJ1-2, with D possibly matching TRBD1 (5 bases). The V end lost 6 bases, the J end lost 3 bases, and 11 bases lay between the germline ends. CDR1 and CDR2 from the germline V gene are KGHSH and LQKENI. The CDR3 extends over 13 amino acids. The CDR3 loop reads CASSPDSHYGYTF. CDR3 bases: TGTGCCAGCTCTCCTGACAGTCACTATGGCTACACCTTC.

This clonotype was seen a few times. CDR3 loop: CSVDRSGPRTDTQYF. Written as DNA, the CDR3 is TGCAGCGTTGATAGGTCAGGACCTCGCACAGATACGCAGTATTTT. This rearrangement joins TRBV29-1 to TRBJ2-3; D remains ambiguous. The length of the CDR3 is 15 residues. V lost 3 bases to trimming and J lost 1 base, with 14 bases between them. Germline V CDR1 and CDR2: SQVTM, ANQGSEA.

V gene TRBV30 combines with J gene TRBJ1-1; D call uncertain. The germline V gene encodes CDR1 GTSNPN and CDR2 SVGIG (reference sequence). Between the trimmed V and J ends, which lost 1 base and 2 bases, there was a span of 5 bases. The length of the CDR3 is 12 residues. The CDR3 DNA reads TGTGCCTGGAGTGCCGCTAACACTGAAGCTTTCTTT. Translating gives CAWSAANTEAFF.

Details on this clonotype: A read error may be the cause here, since a much bigger clone is one base away. The conserved closing phenylalanine or tryptophan is absent in this CDR3, likely reflecting a read error. The chain has TRBV3-1 and TRBJ1-1; no reliable D call. Trimming left V 2 bases short and J 0 bases short, with 10 bases between. Germline CDR1 and CDR2: LGHDT and YNNKEL (reference sequence). This CDR3 is built from 15 residues. The CDR3 loop is CASSQLGFMNTEAFL. The CDR3 DNA sequence: TGTGCCAGCAGCCAACTCGGGTTCATGAACACTGAAGCTTTCCTT.

This clonotype was seen a few times. J is TRBJ1-1 and V is TRBV4-3; 10 bases line up with TRBD1. The CDR3 covers 16 residues. The V gene's germline CDR1 is LGHNA and CDR2 YSLEER. The trim removed 0 bases at V and 8 bases at J, leaving 9 bases unmatched. This CDR3 reads CASSQDGGTGEGEAFF. The CDR3 region has the DNA TGCGCCAGCAGCCAAGACGGTGGGACAGGGGAAGGGGAAGCTTTCTTT.

This clonotype was observed at least ten times. The chain's CDR3 is CAISEPSEGNEQFF. As DNA, the CDR3 is TGTGCCATCAGTGAGCCCAGCGAAGGCAATGAGCAGTTCTTC. The chain employs TRBV10-3 and TRBJ2-1; D remains ambiguous. The CDR3 extends over 14 amino acids. The germline CDR1 and CDR2 sequences are ENHRY and SYGVKD. Trimming stripped 2 bases from V and 6 bases from J, with 11 bases between.

This clonotype was found many times. The rearrangement links TRBV24-1 to TRBJ1-1, with 7 bases identical to TRBD1. The germline V gene encodes CDR1 KGHDR and CDR2 SFDVKD. The trim removed 2 bases at V and 3 bases at J, leaving 14 bases unmatched. This CDR3 is built from 18 residues. Here the CDR3 DNA reads TGTGCCACCAGTGATTCCTTATCCTACAGGGGAAAACACACTGAAGCTTTCTTT. Protein product: CATSDSLSYRGKHTEAFF.